The 25 T cell receptor beta chains below come from one sample, sequenced in a study of shared clonotypes between healthy human individuals. Profiling relied on immunoSEQ multiplex PCR, and the TCRdb table lists in-frame clones only, not all of them. This table holds roughly 2.2 million clones, around 93% found once. The sample comprised naive CD4+ T cells from PBMCs. Sample subset: CD45RA+ positively selected. These receptors were obtained from a man aged 18 to 30 in good health. Some clones in this sample may be carry-over from other donors' samples.

The V and J genes are TRBV6-4 and TRBJ2-1, with D possibly being TRBD2 (5 bases). Trimming removed 8 bases at V and 3 bases at J, with 14 bases between. CDR3 length: 14 amino acids. The V gene's germline CDR1 is MRHNA and CDR2 SNTAGT. The CDR3 sequence: CASRRAGGYNEQFF. In DNA form, the CDR3 reads TGTGCCAGCCGTCGGGCGGGTGGCTACAATGAGCAGTTCTTC.

V gene TRBV4-3 combines with J gene TRBJ2-3; D call uncertain. This CDR3 has 14 amino acids. Per germline, CDR1 LGHNA and CDR2 YSLEER. With 0 bases removed from V and 0 bases from J, the gap between germline ends came to 4 bases. The CDR3 spells CASSQDISTDTQYF. The CDR3 DNA sequence: TGCGCCAGCAGCCAAGATATTAGCACAGATACGCAGTATTTT.

This clone occurred once. The chain has TRBV5-4 and TRBJ2-1; tentatively, D is TRBD2 (6 bases). The V gene's germline CDR1 is SGHNT and CDR2 YYREEE (reference sequence). CDR3 size: 14 residues. V dropped 5 bases and J dropped 7 bases, with 16 bases sitting between them. The CDR3 here is CASSPKGRGNEQFF. CDR3 DNA sequence: TGTGCCAGCAGTCCGAAGGGTCGGGGGAATGAGCAGTTCTTC.

V gene TRBV29-1 combines with J gene TRBJ2-1, with TRBD2 identical over 15 bases. Unmatched junction bases numbered 22, after V lost 1 base and J lost 15 bases. This CDR3 contains 19 residues. From germline, CDR1 is SQVTM and CDR2 ANQGSEA. This CDR3 reads CSVEGTSGRALPSARGAFF. The CDR3 DNA is TGCAGCGTTGAAGGGACTAGCGGGAGGGCTCTCCCTTCGGCTCGGGGTGCGTTCTTC.

The chain is built from TRBV5-1 and TRBJ1-1; tentative D call: TRBD1 (5 bases). Germline loops: CDR1 SGHRS, CDR2 YFSETQ. Trimming pared 1 base from V and 6 bases from J, leaving 10 bases between. There are 13 residues in the CDR3. The CDR3 here is CASSLLRGAEAFF. The CDR3 DNA is TGCGCCAGCAGCTTGCTTCGGGGGGCTGAAGCTTTCTTT.

This clone was observed a single time. The chain has TRBV11-2 and TRBJ2-1; TRBD2 is a possible D gene (5 bases). CDR1 and CDR2 from the germline V gene are SGHAT and FQNNGV. Trimming took off 0 bases at V and 3 bases at J, with 12 bases between the two ends. This CDR3 comprises 16 residues. CDR3 in DNA: TGTGCCAGCAGCTTAGATTATGAGGGCCGCTACAATGAGCAGTTCTTC. It codes for CASSLDYEGRYNEQFF.

The rearrangement links TRBV9 to TRBJ2-3; 7 bases are shared with TRBD2. Per germline, CDR1 SGDLS and CDR2 YYNGEE. V was pared by 0 bases and J by 3 bases, with 13 bases of the junction left unmatched. The CDR3 consists of 18 residues. The CDR3 sequence is CASSVGGSGRIRTDTQYF. The CDR3 coding sequence is TGTGCCAGCAGCGTAGGGGGTAGCGGGCGTATCCGGACAGATACGCAGTATTTT.

The rearrangement uses TRBV15 and TRBJ2-7; a weak D match, TRBD2 (5 bases). Trimming took 0 bases from V and 2 from J, leaving 8 bases between them. The CDR3 totals 14 residues. The germline V gene has CDR1 LNHNV and CDR2 YYDKDF (reference sequence). The CDR3 coding sequence is TGTGCCACCAGCAGAGAGGCGAGGGCCTACGAGCAGTACTTC. This translates into CATSREARAYEQYF.

CDR3 protein: CASSRTGGLQPQHF. CDR3 DNA sequence: TGTGCCAGCAGCAGGACAGGGGGATTGCAGCCCCAGCATTTT. The V and J genes are TRBV28 and TRBJ1-5; TRBD1 agrees at 10 bases. The CDR3 loop spans 14 amino acids. From germline, CDR1 is MDHEN and CDR2 SYDVKM. V lost 6 bases, J lost 7 bases, and 6 bases stayed unmatched.

The rearrangement uses TRBV4-2 and TRBJ2-3; D unresolved. Germline CDR1 is LGHNA and CDR2 is YNFKEQ. There are 13 residues in the CDR3. The V end was cut by 0 bases, the J end by 10 bases, with 11 bases between. CDR3 sequence reads: CASSQDVWAAQYF. CDR3 sequence (DNA): TGTGCCAGCAGCCAAGATGTTTGGGCGGCGCAGTATTTT.

The genes are TRBV11-2 and TRBJ2-1, with 9 positions matching TRBD1. With 5 bases clipped from V and 2 bases from J, the junction kept 4 bases outside the gene matches. Germline V gene data show CDR1 as SGHAT and CDR2 as FQNNGV. This CDR3 spans 15 amino acids. The CDR3 sequence is CASSAGQGTYNEQFF. CDR3 sequence (DNA): TGTGCCAGCAGCGCGGGACAGGGAACCTACAATGAGCAGTTCTTC.

The chain is built from TRBV5-4 and TRBJ1-4; no firm D call. There are 15 residues in the CDR3. Germline CDR1 reads SGHNT; CDR2 reads YYREEE (reference sequence). Trimming stripped 2 bases from V and 1 base from J, with 9 bases between. The CDR3 region is CASSLKGVTNEKLFF. The CDR3, as DNA: TGTGCCAGCAGCTTAAAGGGTGTAACTAATGAAAAACTGTTTTTT. Filled out from reference TRBV5-4 and TRBJ1-4, the complete variable domain reads ETGVTQSPTHLIKTRGQQVTLRCSSQSGHNTVSWYQQALGQGPQFIFQYYREEENGRGNFPPRFSGLQFPNYSSELNVNALELDDSALYLCASSLKGVTNEKLFFGSGTQLSVL.

This chain links TRBV30 with TRBJ2-5; 10 positions match TRBD1. The CDR3 contains 14 residues. V was pared by 2 bases and J by 1 base, with 1 base of the junction left unmatched. Germline assignment: CDR1 GTSNPN and CDR2 SVGIG (reference sequence). The CDR3 nucleotides read TGTGCCTGGAGTCGGGACAGGGGCCAAGAGACCCAGTACTTC. Amino acid sequence: CAWSRDRGQETQYF.

J is TRBJ1-2 and V is TRBV18; 9 bases are shared with TRBD1. V shed 2 bases, J shed 7 bases, and the junction held 5 bases outside the gene matches. Germline CDR1 and CDR2: KGHSH and LQKENI. CDR3 length equals 14 residues. The CDR3 DNA is TGTGCCAGCTCACCATCGGGACAGGGTGCTGGCTACACCTTC. This gives the protein CASSPSGQGAGYTF.

The chain joins TRBV12-5 to TRBJ2-1; possible D gene TRBD2, 5 bases. Germline V gives CDR1 LGHNT, CDR2 FRNRAP. The CDR3 loop spans 14 amino acids. Between the trimmed V and J ends, which lost 7 bases and 3 bases, there was a span of 13 bases. This chain's CDR3 is CASAPGFFYNEQFF. The CDR3 coding sequence is TGTGCTAGTGCTCCGGGGTTCTTCTACAATGAGCAGTTCTTC.

In the case of this clone: Other DNA variants within this sample encode the same CDR3. The chain employs TRBV2 and TRBJ1-5; D is perhaps TRBD1 (5 bases). The CDR3 is 14 amino acids. The V end was cut by 6 bases, the J end by 0 bases, with 9 bases between. Per germline, CDR1 SNHLY and CDR2 FYNNEI. The CDR3 DNA sequence: TGTGCCAGCAGCCTCGACAGTAGCAATCAGCCCCAGCATTTT. It specifies CASSLDSSNQPQHF.

The chain couples TRBV25-1 to TRBJ1-6; possible D gene TRBD1, 5 bases. The CDR3 has 14 residues. With 3 bases removed from V and 9 bases from J, the gap between germline ends came to 12 bases. Germline V gene lookup returns CDR1 MGHDK and CDR2 SYGVNS. This CDR3 reads CASSDSGPFSPLHF. The CDR3 DNA follows: TGTGCCAGCAGTGATTCAGGGCCATTTTCACCCCTCCACTTT.

J is TRBJ2-1 and V is TRBV7-2; no firm D call. The V end lost 1 base, the J end lost 8 bases, and 18 bases lay between the germline ends. Germline V gene data show CDR1 as SGHTA and CDR2 as FQGNSA. CDR3 length equals 16 residues. CDR3 sequence reads: CASSLGFGLGFDEQFF. CDR3 DNA sequence: TGTGCCAGCAGCTTAGGGTTCGGTTTAGGGTTCGATGAGCAGTTCTTC.

This chain connects TRBV5-8 to TRBJ2-5, with 11 bases matching TRBD1. This CDR3 is 15 amino acids long. The V gene end was trimmed by 3 bases and the J gene end by 5 bases; junction bases not matched to a gene: 6. Germline CDR1 SGHTS, CDR2 YDEGEE. The DNA of the CDR3 is TGTGCCAGCAGCTCGGGACAGGGGGTGGTCGAGACCCAGTACTTC. The encoded protein is CASSSGQGVVETQYF. The variable domain in full, with the rest retrieved from reference TRBV5-8 and TRBJ2-5, is EAGVTQSPTHLIKTRGQQATLRCSPISGHTSVYWYQQALGLGLQFLLWYDEGEERNRGNFPPRFSGRQFPNYSSELNVNALELEDSALYLCASSSGQGVVETQYFGPGTRLLVL.

This sequence joins TRBV28 and TRBJ1-1, with D perhaps matching TRBD1 (5 bases). Germline assignment: CDR1 MDHEN and CDR2 SYDVKM. The CDR3 is 15 amino acids. The germline V and J ends were trimmed by 2 bases and 3 bases, with 13 bases remaining between them. The DNA for the CDR3 is TGTGCCAGCAGTTTAAGTAGGGGTCTGTACACTGAAGCTTTCTTT. Residues: CASSLSRGLYTEAFF.

The chain links TRBV6-5 to TRBJ2-3; perhaps TRBD2 as D (5 bases). The CDR3 contains 14 residues. Germline loops: CDR1 MNHEY, CDR2 SVGAGI. The ends were cut back, 2 bases at V and 3 bases at J, with 9 bases in the middle. The CDR3 sequence: CASSYTRRTDTQYF. The CDR3 coding sequence is TGTGCCAGCAGTTACACTAGGAGGACAGATACGCAGTATTTT.

The chain uses TRBV30 and TRBJ2-5, with 7 bases aligning to TRBD2. Judging by the DNA end, TRBJ2-7 fits better; the J call may be wrong. The CDR3 runs to 13 residues. Germline CDR1 is GTSNPN and CDR2 is SVGIG (reference sequence). The CDR3 spells CAWAMGGAYEQYF. Written as DNA, the CDR3 is TGTGCCTGGGCCATGGGAGGGGCCTACGAGCAGTACTTC.

With respect to this clone: Different DNA sequences within this sample yield the same CDR3. The chain recombines TRBV19 with TRBJ1-3; D is undetermined. Trimming shortened V by 5 bases and J by 0 bases, and 11 bases separated the two germline ends. The CDR3 totals 15 residues. The germline CDR1 and CDR2 sequences are LNHDA and SQIVND (reference sequence). For the CDR3, the DNA is TGTGCCAGTAGTTTCGGCAGGAGCTCTGGAAACACCATATATTTT. Translation: CASSFGRSSGNTIYF.

The rearrangement joins TRBV28 to TRBJ2-7; 8 nucleotides align to TRBD1. CDR1 is MDHEN and CDR2 is SYDVKM in the germline V gene. The CDR3 is 15 amino acids. With 6 bases clipped from V and 6 bases from J, the junction kept 13 bases outside the gene matches. CDR3 nucleotide sequence: TGTGCCAGCAGACTGGGGGCAACAGGGGGGAGCGAGCAGTACTTC. Its protein is CASRLGATGGSEQYF.

The genes are TRBV10-3 and TRBJ1-1; maybe TRBD1 (6 bases). CDR3 length equals 14 residues. CDR1 is ENHRY, CDR2 SYGVKD, per germline. The ends were cut back, 10 bases at V and 1 base at J, with 16 bases in the middle. The CDR3 reads CATLTGRKNTEAFF. The CDR3 DNA reads TGTGCCACTTTGACAGGACGTAAGAACACTGAAGCTTTCTTT.